What follows is one T cell receptor (beta chain) and its context. The CDR3 runs 17 residues. Germline-derived CDR1 and CDR2 are LGHNA and YSLEER. V trimming: 1 base; J trimming: 3 bases; junction bases outside the gene matches: 7. These data originate in a study of blood T cell repertoires in COVID-19. Turning to the study itself: The study drew acute and convalescent COVID-19 samples from the United States, Italy and Spain.

Assay used: immunoSEQ multiplex PCR; TCRdb lists only in-frame clones, some missing. This repertoire shows over 65,000 clones, 78% found once; its top ten account for 35% to 40%. This sequence originates from a man aged 55-75 years with COVID-19, enrolled during active disease. The source material was peripheral blood. The genes are TRBV4-3 and TRBJ2-3; the match to TRBD2 covers 10 bases. DNA of the CDR3: TGCGCCAGCAGCCAAGGACTAGCGGGCGCCCAAACAGATACGCAGTATTTT. Its protein is CASSQGLAGAQTDTQYF.